This entry features one T cell receptor beta chain sequence. What it binds is unknown. TCRdb called the 5' RACE reads again in MiXCR, with one record for every CDR3 protein. Here the sample spans about 240,000 distinct CDR3 sequences, approximately 8.4% being singletons. These data come from a study of CD8 T cells in ankylosing spondylitis. General study points: It appeared that ankylosing spondylitis blood was characterized by a TCR beta motif of roughly 8 highly homologous variants.

CDR3 length: 13 amino acids. The V gene's germline CDR1 is SGHTA and CDR2 FQGNSA. Trimming took 2 bases from V and 1 from J, leaving 4 bases between them. Sequenced input: blood, either unsorted or a sorted T cell fraction (not recorded which). The gene calls are TRBV7-2 and TRBJ2-3; D is ambiguous. The origin of this receptor is a female donor with ankylosing spondylitis or in good health (not recorded which). CDR3: CASSLSRTDTQYF. The CDR3 region has the DNA TGTGCCAGCAGCTTATCCCGCACAGATACGCAGTATTTT.